Each of the 3 T cell receptor beta chains below was sequenced from the same sample in a study of shared clonotypes between healthy human individuals. The repertoire was sequenced with immunoSEQ multiplex PCR; TCRdb's copy has only in-frame clones and lacks some. Of fewer than 1.8 million clones listed, around 98.5% were seen once; the top ten hold 0.36%. Sequenced sample: naive CD4+ T cells sorted from blood. Described subset: CD45RA+ positively selected. The receptors were gathered from a man under 40 in good health.

The chain uses TRBV19 and TRBJ2-6; unclear D gene. V was clipped by 6 bases and J by 1 base, with 7 bases between them. From germline, CDR1 is LNHDA and CDR2 SQIVND (reference sequence). This CDR3 comprises 14 residues. For the CDR3, the DNA is TGTGCCAGTAGGCTGACGTCTGGGGCCAACGTCCTGACTTTC. Its translation is CASRLTSGANVLTF.

This chain uses TRBV7-9 with TRBJ2-1, with TRBD1 matching over 9 bases. The CDR3 runs 16 residues. V was clipped by 2 bases and J by 6 bases; unmatched bases: 8. Germline CDR1 is SEHNR and CDR2 is FQNEAQ (reference sequence). CDR3 DNA: TGTGCCAGCAGCTTACCTCGGGGGACAGGGTCCAATGAGCAGTTCTTC. It encodes CASSLPRGTGSNEQFF.

The chain links TRBV11-3 to TRBJ1-1, with D perhaps matching TRBD1 (6 bases). Germline V gene sequence: CDR1 SGHNT, CDR2 YENEEA. The germline V and J ends were trimmed by 5 bases and 1 base, with 8 bases remaining between them. This CDR3 is built from 13 residues. The CDR3 nucleotides read TGTGCCAGCAGCGTAGGGGGGAACACTGAAGCTTTCTTT. Amino acid sequence: CASSVGGNTEAFF.